This entry describes one T cell receptor beta chain. Antigen unknown. CDR1 KGHSH and CDR2 LQKENI come from the germline V gene. The CDR3 loop spans 15 amino acids. V was trimmed by 6 bases and J by 3 bases, leaving 15 bases between them. This entry comes from a study of graft-versus-host responses after intestinal transplantation. Profiling relied on immunoSEQ multiplex PCR, and the TCRdb table lists in-frame clones only, not all of them. The repertoire holds roughly 89,000 clones, approximately 90% seen once, with more than 0.15% in the top ten. The chain has TRBV18 and TRBJ1-5, with D hard to call. The origin of this receptor is a human donor who received an intestinal transplant. The sample was unstimulated CD4+ T cells sorted from spleen or lymph node cells, taken before intestinal transplant. CDR3 sequence: CASSFSDSINQPQHF. The DNA for the CDR3 is TGTGCCAGCTCTTTTTCGGACTCCATCAATCAGCCCCAGCATTTT.